Below, 20 T cell receptor beta chains from the same sample are listed, as sequenced in a study of T cell responses to AZD1222 COVID-19 vaccine. TCRdb's copy holds only in-frame clones and misses some; the assay was immunoSEQ multiplex PCR. The table has about 150,000 clones, roughly 89% seen once; the top ten hold 1.5% to 2%. This specimen consisted of peripheral blood, obtained 28 days after the second AZD1222 dose. The source is an adult who received the AZD1222 COVID-19 vaccine.

V is TRBV19 and J is TRBJ1-1; TRBD1 is a possible D gene (6 bases). V lost 3 bases and J lost 4, with 21 bases in between. Per germline, CDR1 LNHDA and CDR2 SQIVND (reference sequence). The CDR3 extends over 17 amino acids. CDR3 coding DNA: TGTGCCAGTAGTATCGGCACGTATGGGGGCAGGATCACTGAAGCTTTCTTT. This encodes CASSIGTYGGRITEAFF.

The chain has TRBV18 and TRBJ1-1, with 11 nucleotides matching TRBD1. V lost 6 bases and J lost 5; bases outside the gene matches: 5. There are 14 residues in the CDR3. Germline V gives CDR1 KGHSH, CDR2 LQKENI. The CDR3 region is CASSPGTGGTEAFF. Written as DNA, the CDR3 is TGTGCCAGCTCGCCCGGGACAGGGGGGACTGAAGCTTTCTTT.

The CDR3 sequence: CASSYLGLPGSHEQFF. CDR3 in DNA: TGTGCCAGCAGTTACCTAGGACTGCCCGGAAGCCATGAGCAGTTCTTC. The chain recombines TRBV6-2 or TRBV6-3 with TRBJ2-1; TRBD2 might be the D (5 bases). CDR3 size: 16 residues. From germline, CDR1 is MNHEY and CDR2 SVGEGT. Trimming left V 2 bases short and J 8 bases short, with 19 bases between.

About this clone: One end of the junction does not line up with germline, which may come from a read error. The chain joins TRBV29-1 to TRBJ1-6, with D perhaps matching TRBD1 (5 bases). The CDR3 is 17 amino acids. In germline, CDR1 is SQVTM, CDR2 ANQGSEA. In DNA, the CDR3 is TGCAGCGTAGAAGGACCTAACCGGGGCTCGGATAATTCACCCCTCCACTTT. This sequence encodes CSVEGPNRGSDNSPLHF.

J is TRBJ2-1 and V is TRBV19, with 8 bases that match TRBD2. This CDR3 region has 16 residues. Germline CDR1 reads LNHDA; CDR2 reads SQIVND (reference sequence). Germline trimming cut 3 bases from V and 0 bases from J; bases unmatched to any gene: 4. The CDR3 loop is CASSMGGRSSYNEQFF. CDR3 bases: TGTGCCAGTAGTATGGGCGGGAGGAGCTCCTACAATGAGCAGTTCTTC.

This sequence joins TRBV7-8 and TRBJ2-2, with D possibly matching TRBD1 (6 bases). With 2 bases removed from V and 0 bases from J, the gap between germline ends came to 13 bases. Germline V gene data show CDR1 as SGHVS and CDR2 as FQNEAQ. The CDR3 consists of 17 residues. CDR3 bases: TGTGCCAGCAGCTTACCCAGGGGAAACGCGAACACCGGGGAGCTGTTTTTT. It translates to CASSLPRGNANTGELFF. Using reference TRBV7-8 and TRBJ2-2 for the parts outside the CDR3, the full variable domain is GAGVSQSPRYKVAKRGQDVALRCDPISGHVSLFWYQQALGQGPEFLTYFQNEAQLDKSGLPSDRFFAERPEGSVSTLKIQRTQQEDSAVYLCASSLPRGNANTGELFFGEGSRLTVL.

The chain couples TRBV7-6 to TRBJ1-5; 9 positions agree with TRBD1. V lost 5 bases to trimming and J lost 6 bases; unmatched junction nucleotides: 8. The CDR3 sequence is 15 residues long. CDR1 and CDR2 (germline): SGHVS, FNYEAQ. The CDR3 sequence: CASSPGQGGSQPQHF. CDR3 nucleotide sequence: TGTGCCAGCAGCCCGGGACAGGGCGGTTCTCAGCCCCAGCATTTT.

The chain is built from TRBV18 and TRBJ1-1; D gene ambiguous. Looked up from germline, CDR1 is KGHSH and CDR2 is LQKENI. The CDR3 is 13 residues long. V was clipped by 3 bases and J by 3 bases, with 8 bases between them. The chain's CDR3 is CASSPIADTEAFF. DNA of the CDR3: TGTGCCAGCTCACCTATCGCGGACACTGAAGCTTTCTTT.

The V call is TRBV6-5, the J call TRBJ1-1, with D possibly matching TRBD1 (5 bases). The CDR3 spans 15 residues. Germline lookup yields CDR1 MNHEY and CDR2 SVGAGI. Between the trimmed V and J ends, which lost 1 base and 3 bases, there was a span of 12 bases. The chain's CDR3 is CASSYWGVGDTEAFF. The CDR3, as DNA: TGTGCCAGCAGTTACTGGGGGGTCGGGGACACTGAAGCTTTCTTT.

This chain connects TRBV12-3 or TRBV12-4 to TRBJ2-3, with unresolved D. The germline V and J ends were trimmed by 7 bases and 7 bases, with 12 bases remaining between them. CDR3 length: 12 residues. As DNA, the CDR3 is TGTGCCAGCACCGTGGATTTTAATACGCAGTATTTT. This codes for CASTVDFNTQYF.

The chain links TRBV5-1 to TRBJ1-4; D may be TRBD1 (5 bases). The germline gives CDR1 SGHRS, CDR2 YFSETQ. This CDR3 is built from 14 residues. V was pared by 2 bases and J by 6 bases, with 11 bases between. CDR3 bases: TGCGCCAGCAGCTTTTCCGGGACCCATGAAAAACTGTTTTTT. Residues: CASSFSGTHEKLFF.

This clone was observed a single time. The rearrangement uses TRBV10-2 and TRBJ2-7, with TRBD1 identical over 8 bases. CDR3 length: 12 residues. The junction had 3 bases not matched to a gene; V was cut back by 4 bases and J by 7 bases. Germline CDR1 reads WSHSY; CDR2 reads SAAADI. CDR3 in amino acids: CASSGTGREQYF. In DNA form, the CDR3 reads TGCGCCAGCAGTGGGACAGGGAGGGAGCAGTACTTC.

This sequence joins TRBV5-1 and TRBJ1-2, with TRBD1 as a possible D gene (6 bases). V lost 0 bases and J lost 5, with 29 bases in between. Germline V CDR1 and CDR2: SGHRS, YFSETQ. This CDR3 contains 20 residues. In DNA form, the CDR3 reads TGCGCCAGCAGCTTGGTCCCAAGGTCGATACAGGGTGCTGGGCCTTATGGCTACACCTTC. Its translation: CASSLVPRSIQGAGPYGYTF.

In this sample, this clone turned up once. V is TRBV5-1 and J is TRBJ2-2; weak D call: TRBD2 (6 bases). The V end was cut by 4 bases, the J end by 3 bases, with 16 bases between. Germline loops: CDR1 SGHRS, CDR2 YFSETQ. This CDR3 has 16 residues. CDR3 in DNA: TGCGCCAGCAGCCCGGGCGGGGCAGGGTACACCGGGGAGCTGTTTTTT. Translation gives CASSPGGAGYTGELFF.

The CDR3 DNA reads TGTGCCAGCAGTGTTGGGACTAGCGGAAGTTACGAGCAGTACTTC. The encoded protein is CASSVGTSGSYEQYF. V is TRBV28 and J is TRBJ2-7; 11 nucleotides align to TRBD2. The ends lost 5 bases at V and 4 bases at J; junction bases unmatched: 7. The CDR3 runs to 15 residues. Germline assignment: CDR1 MDHEN and CDR2 SYDVKM.

The V and J genes are TRBV4-2 and TRBJ1-2, with D perhaps matching TRBD1 (5 bases). This CDR3 has 17 residues. Trimming removed 0 bases at V and 7 bases at J, with 21 bases between. Germline CDR1 is LGHNA and CDR2 is YNFKEQ. The CDR3 loop is CASSQDYRIKEVVGYTF. DNA of the CDR3: TGTGCCAGCAGCCAAGATTACAGGATTAAGGAGGTGGTTGGCTACACCTTC.

V and J are TRBV6-2 or TRBV6-3 and TRBJ2-1; D perhaps matches TRBD1 (6 bases). V lost 5 bases and J lost 9, with 14 bases in between. Germline V gene sequence: CDR1 MNHEY, CDR2 SVGEGT. The CDR3 has 13 residues. This chain's CDR3 is CASSPWRGGEQFF. Written as DNA, the CDR3 is TGTGCCAGCAGTCCATGGAGAGGGGGTGAGCAGTTCTTC.

This sequence joins TRBV6-5 and TRBJ1-1; no clear D. V was shortened by 7 bases and J by 1 base, with 10 bases between the two germline ends. Germline CDR1 is MNHEY and CDR2 is SVGAGI. The CDR3 contains 13 residues. The CDR3 loop is CASTLRGNTEAFF. CDR3 sequence (DNA): TGTGCCAGCACTTTACGGGGGAACACTGAAGCTTTCTTT.

The chain combines TRBV4-1 with TRBJ2-7; 9 bases agree with TRBD1. This CDR3 is built from 14 residues. Germline loops: CDR1 MGHRA, CDR2 YSYEKL. V was pared by 3 bases and J by 4 bases, with 4 bases of the junction left unmatched. As DNA, the CDR3 is TGCGCCAGCAGCCAGCCGGGACAGGGATACGAGCAGTACTTC. Translated, it gives CASSQPGQGYEQYF.

The V gene is TRBV2, the J gene TRBJ2-7; D is ambiguous. Germline values: CDR1 SNHLY, CDR2 FYNNEI. This CDR3 spans 11 amino acids. V shed 3 bases and J shed 3 bases, with 3 bases lying between them. CDR3 loop: CASSEYYEQYF. The CDR3 coding sequence is TGTGCCAGCAGTGAGTACTACGAGCAGTACTTC.